This T cell receptor beta chain came from a study of healthy donors' naive CD4 and CD8 T cells. On the study more broadly: Donors spanned ages 20-25, 40-50 and 60-70 years, half female.

This CDR3 contains 13 residues. Germline loops: CDR1 SQVTM, CDR2 ANQGSEA. V trimming: 4 bases; J trimming: 2 bases; junction bases outside the gene matches: 2. A linear amplification protocol produced the TCR libraries from around 500 ng of total RNA. A single record per CDR3 protein comes from TCRdb applying MiXCR to the reads. The sample contains 200,000 or so distinct CDR3 sequences, 65% to 75% of which appear only once. J is TRBJ2-1 and V is TRBV29-1; 7 positions match TRBD1. This sequence was found in a pool of human donors in good health; the sample pools cells from several healthy donors. Source material: naive CD4+ and CD8+ T cells sorted from blood, pooled from several donors. The CDR3 coding sequence is TGCAGCGTTGTGGGGACAGCCTACAATGAGCAGTTCTTC. It is translated as CSVVGTAYNEQFF.